The rows below give T cell receptor beta chains drawn from one sample of a study of blood T cell repertoires in COVID-19. The table came from immunoSEQ multiplex PCR; TCRdb's copy has only in-frame clones and leaves some out. Of 56,000 or so clones listed, 70% to 90% were seen once; the top ten hold less than 20%. Sequenced: peripheral blood. Receptors were obtained from a woman older than 75 with active COVID-19. Both conserved end residues are part of each CDR3.

13,TRBV19,TRBJ1-1,CASSRDRGREAFF
16,TRBV7-8,TRBJ2-5,CASSRTVAGGRETQYF
15,TRBV9,TRBJ2-3,CASNPRGGYTDTQYF
16,TRBV7-6,TRBJ2-3,CASSWRLAGDQDTQYF
14,TRBV18,TRBJ1-6,CASSHGQQNSPLHF
15,TRBV6-6,TRBJ2-1,CASSYGQVIGVEQFF
11,TRBV6-2/TRBV6-3,TRBJ2-1,CASSWAHEQFF
15,TRBV4-1,TRBJ2-7,CASSQPGQGEYEQYF
16,TRBV5-6,TRBJ2-5,CASSLGSGVIQETQYF
11,TRBV6-5,TRBJ2-7,CASSYDRQQYF
16,TRBV18,TRBJ2-3,CASSRTSGGASDTQYF
16,TRBV4-3,TRBJ2-2,CASSRLGPANTGELFF
16,TRBV7-8,TRBJ2-1,CASSPKYGTRSNEQFF
15,TRBV5-6,TRBJ2-1,CASSLGTSAYNEQFF
17,TRBV9,TRBJ2-3,CASSEPLGGGETDTQYF
14,TRBV6-1,TRBJ2-7,CASSELRQGPEQYF
16,TRBV18,TRBJ1-5,CASSLTQGSESQPQHF
15,TRBV6-5,TRBJ2-7,CASTTRGGGANEQYF
15,TRBV7-3,TRBJ2-3,CASSSTGGETDTQYF
17,TRBV5-6,TRBJ2-3,CASSLGGLAGYLREQYF
14,TRBV30,TRBJ1-4,CAWSSTGGHEKLFF
17,TRBV9,TRBJ2-3,CASSVVPRGGLTDTQYF
15,TRBV10-3,TRBJ1-5,CAISEWGGNNQPQHF
13,TRBV12-3/TRBV12-4,TRBJ2-5,CASSLNRQETQYF
16,TRBV20-1,TRBJ2-1,CSASGLAGRGGNEQFF
12,TRBV2,TRBJ2-7,CAIWTGKLPWYF
14,TRBV7-9,TRBJ2-7,CASSHSRRGYEQYF
17,TRBV30,TRBJ2-3,CAWTLRLIAGGSDTQYF
16,TRBV5-1,TRBJ1-2,CASSLGGGASTYGYTF
15,TRBV2,TRBJ2-1,CASRGTGAIYNEQFF
14,TRBV3-1/TRBV3-2,TRBJ2-7,CASSQDLSGLEQYF
16,TRBV25-1,TRBJ2-5,CASSDGKRGYQETQYF
13,TRBV10-3,TRBJ1-2,CAIHKDRDYGYTF
11,TRBV29-1,TRBJ2-7,CSVPGPGEQYF
14,TRBV4-2,TRBJ2-3,CASSQDPNTDTQYF
14,TRBV5-1,TRBJ2-7,CASGSGGQVYEQYF
13,TRBV27,TRBJ2-7,CASSSRSSYEQYF
12,TRBV7-9,TRBJ1-2,CASSRTGNGYTF
15,TRBV19,TRBJ1-1,CASTPGGGAPTEAFF
13,TRBV4-1,TRBJ1-1,CASSQVGGAEAFF
13,TRBV29-1,TRBJ1-2,CSVVPQQNYGYTF
14,TRBV7-3,TRBJ2-3,CASSFSVSTDTQYF
14,TRBV14,TRBJ2-5,CASSPTGGWKTQYF
13,TRBV7-2,TRBJ1-1,CASSFQMNTEAFF
13,TRBV7-2,TRBJ2-1,CASSFWGGHEQFF
14,TRBV5-6,TRBJ1-2,CASTSDWGGYGYTF
15,TRBV28,TRBJ1-5,CASSYSGTGHQPQHF
15,TRBV10-3,TRBJ2-2,CAISEGRGNTGELFF
13,TRBV6-2/TRBV6-3,TRBJ1-2,CASSQTGNGGYTF
13,TRBV19,TRBJ2-1,CASKASTYNEQFF